This TCR beta chain was found in a study of beta chain features in type 1 diabetes. Overall study results and limits: Healthy donors had naive, central memory and Treg TCRB repertoires that appeared less similar than those seen among patients. An over-representation of cells with high TCR expression could result from cDNA sequencing.

The CDR3 is 12 residues long. Trimming cost V 5 bases and J 8 bases, with 13 bases left between them. Per germline, CDR1 SGHRS and CDR2 YFSETQ. The study reverse transcribed the entire isolated RNA, so it sequenced expressed TCRB transcripts. Only in-frame clones appear in the TCRdb table, and some are missing; sequencing was by immunoSEQ multiplex PCR. The sample has tens of thousands of clones, approximately 32% seen once. CD4+ naive, central memory, regulatory and stem cell-like memory subsets were isolated by sorting on CD45RO/CCR7/CD25/CD127/CD95/CD27. Purity (above 98%) was reached by all sorted populations. Points on this clone: As yet, its antigen is unknown.

The chain joins TRBV5-1 to TRBJ1-2; unclear D gene. The specimen sequenced was stem cell memory CD4+ T cells from blood. The clonotype comes from a woman younger than 35 in good health. CDR3 protein: CASRYPGGGYTF. CDR3 DNA sequence: TGCGCCAGCAGATACCCAGGAGGAGGCTACACCTTC.